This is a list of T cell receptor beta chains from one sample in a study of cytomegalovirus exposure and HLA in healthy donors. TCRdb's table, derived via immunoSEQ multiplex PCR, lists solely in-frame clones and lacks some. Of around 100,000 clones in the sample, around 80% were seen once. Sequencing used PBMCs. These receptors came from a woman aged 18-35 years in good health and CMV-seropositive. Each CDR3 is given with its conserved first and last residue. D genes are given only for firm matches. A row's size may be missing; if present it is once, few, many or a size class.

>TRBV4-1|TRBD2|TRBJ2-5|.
TGCGCCAGCAGCCAACTAGCGGGGGAGACCCAGTACTTC
CASSQLAGETQYF
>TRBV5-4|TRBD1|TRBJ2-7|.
TGTGCCAGCAGCGACGGGACAGGTCCCTCCGACGAGCAGTACTTC
CASSDGTGPSDEQYF
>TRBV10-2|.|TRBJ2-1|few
TGCGCCTCTAAAGAGGCAAATGAGCAGTTCTTC
CASKEANEQFF
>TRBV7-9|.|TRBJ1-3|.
TGTGCCAGCAGCTCAATGGACAGCTCTGGAAACACCATATATTTT
CASSSMDSSGNTIYF
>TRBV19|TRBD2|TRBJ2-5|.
TGTGCCAGTAGTCACGGGAGGCTGGAGACCCAGTACTTC
CASSHGRLETQYF
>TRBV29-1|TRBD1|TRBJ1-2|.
TGCAGCGTCGGACAGGGAAGTGGCTACACCTTC
CSVGQGSGYTF
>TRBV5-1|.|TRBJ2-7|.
TGCGCCAGCAGCTTGGCTCCGGGAGCCTCCTACGAGCAGTACTTC
CASSLAPGASYEQYF
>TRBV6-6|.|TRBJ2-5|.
TGTGCCAGCAGTTACTCGGAACAGGGCGAGACCCAGTACTTC
CASSYSEQGETQYF
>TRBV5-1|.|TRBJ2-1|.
TGCGCCAGCCAACAGTGGGACAATGAGCAGTTCTTC
CASQQWDNEQFF
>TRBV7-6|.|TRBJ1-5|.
TGTGCCAGCAGCTTAGATGAGAATCAGCCCCAGCATTTT
CASSLDENQPQHF
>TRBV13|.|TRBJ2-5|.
TGTGCCAGCAGCCCGGGGACGGAGGGCGAGACCCAGTACTTC
CASSPGTEGETQYF
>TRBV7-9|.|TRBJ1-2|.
TGTGCCAGCAGCTACAGGGAAGGTGGCTACACCTTC
CASSYREGGYTF
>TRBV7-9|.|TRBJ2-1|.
TGTGCCAGCAGGGCAGAGGGAAATGAGCAGTTCTTC
CASRAEGNEQFF
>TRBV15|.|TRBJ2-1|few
TGTGCCACCAGCAGAGACCCAGGAGGGAGCTCCTACAATGAGCAGTTCTTC
CATSRDPGGSSYNEQFF
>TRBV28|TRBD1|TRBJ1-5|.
TGTGCCAGCAGTCAGTACAGGGGGCAAGGAAATCAGCCCCAGCATTTT
CASSQYRGQGNQPQHF
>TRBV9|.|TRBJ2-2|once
TGTGCCAGCAGCGTAGACAGCCTGAACACCGGGGAGCTGTTTTTT
CASSVDSLNTGELFF
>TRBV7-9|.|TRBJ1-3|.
TGTGCCAGCAGCTTGTTCGGGGGCACCATATATTTT
CASSLFGGTIYF
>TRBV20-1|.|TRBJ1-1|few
TGCAGTGCGACTCAGGGCGGAGCTTTCTTT
CSATQGGAFF
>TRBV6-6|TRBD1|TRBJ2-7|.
TGTGCCAGTGACAGGGGTACCCACGAGCAGTACTTC
CASDRGTHEQYF
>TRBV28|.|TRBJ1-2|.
TGTGCCAGCAGTTTATCAGGTTATGGCTACACCTTC
CASSLSGYGYTF
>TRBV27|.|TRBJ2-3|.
TGTGCCAGCAGTTTATGGCCACTAGGAACTAGCACAGATACGCAGTATTTT
CASSLWPLGTSTDTQYF
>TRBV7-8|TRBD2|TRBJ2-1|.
TGTGCCAGCAGCTTTATTGCCGGGAGGGCCGATGAGCAGTTCTTC
CASSFIAGRADEQFF
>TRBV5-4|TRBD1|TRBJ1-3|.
TGTGCCAGCAGCTTGGGGGGACAGCTAAGCTCTGGAAACACCATATATTTT
CASSLGGQLSSGNTIYF
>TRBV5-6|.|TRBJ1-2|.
TGTGCCAGCAGCTGGGAGGGGCAGCCTCCTAACTATGGCTACACCTTC
CASSWEGQPPNYGYTF
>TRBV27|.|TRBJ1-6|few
TGTGCCAGCAGTTTCTCGCCAGGTTATGGGTCACCCCTCCACTTT
CASSFSPGYGSPLHF
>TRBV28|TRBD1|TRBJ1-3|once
TGTGCCAGCAGTTACACAGGGGAGGGAAACACCATATATTTT
CASSYTGEGNTIYF
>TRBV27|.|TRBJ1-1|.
TGTGCCAGCAGTTTTTACAGGAACACTGAAGCTTTCTTT
CASSFYRNTEAFF
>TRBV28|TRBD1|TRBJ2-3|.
TGTGCCAGCAGCTCTCCCGGGACAGGGAGCACAGATACGCAGTATTTT
CASSSPGTGSTDTQYF
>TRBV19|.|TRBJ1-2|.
TGTGCCAGTAATCCCACACAATCAAACTATGGCTACACCTTC
CASNPTQSNYGYTF
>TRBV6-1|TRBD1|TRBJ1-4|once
TGTGCCAGCAGTGGCCCCGCAGGGGGAAATAAACTGTTTTTT
CASSGPAGGNKLFF
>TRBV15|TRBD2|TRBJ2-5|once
TGTGCCACCAGCAGAGTGGCAGGGAGGGAAGAGACCCAGTACTTC
CATSRVAGREETQYF
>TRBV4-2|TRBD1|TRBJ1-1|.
TGTGCCAGCAGCCGAGGACAGGGGATGAACACTGAAGCTTTCTTT
CASSRGQGMNTEAFF
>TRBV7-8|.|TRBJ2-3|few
TGTGCCAGCAGCTACAGTAGGCGGGGCACAGATACGCAGTATTTT
CASSYSRRGTDTQYF
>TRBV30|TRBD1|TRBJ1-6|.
TGTGCCCACCGACAGGGCTCCTATAATTCACCCCTCCACTTT
CAHRQGSYNSPLHF
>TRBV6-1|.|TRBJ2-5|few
TGTGCCAGCAGTGAAGAAGGTTGGCCAGGAGAGACCCAGTACTTC
CASSEEGWPGETQYF
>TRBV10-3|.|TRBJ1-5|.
TGTGCCATCAGTGCTACCGGGGACAATCAGCCCCAGCATTTT
CAISATGDNQPQHF
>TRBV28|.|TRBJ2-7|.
TGTGCCTCCTCAACCGGGTACGAGCAGTACTTC
CASSTGYEQYF
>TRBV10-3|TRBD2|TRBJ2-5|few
TGTGCCATCAGTGATGGGGGACTAGCGGGGGAGGGAGAGACCCAGTACTTC
CAISDGGLAGEGETQYF
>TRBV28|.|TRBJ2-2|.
TGTGCCAGCGGGAGAAACACCGGGGAGCTGTTTTTT
CASGRNTGELFF
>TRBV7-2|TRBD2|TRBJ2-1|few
TGTGCCAGCAGCTCCCGACTAGCGGGAGTGCGGAATGAGCAGTTCTTC
CASSSRLAGVRNEQFF
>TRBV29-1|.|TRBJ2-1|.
TGCAGCGTTGAAGGGAGTAGCGGTTCTAACAATGAGCAGTTCTTC
CSVEGSSGSNNEQFF
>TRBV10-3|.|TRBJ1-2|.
TGTGCCATCAGTGAGCCCAGGGAAAATGGCTACACCTTC
CAISEPRENGYTF
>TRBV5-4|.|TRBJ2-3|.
TGTGCCAGCAGCCCCCGGGCGGGGGCCCCGCGCACAGATACGCAGTATTTT
CASSPRAGAPRTDTQYF
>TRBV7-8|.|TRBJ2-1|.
TGTGCCAGCAGCTTAGCCAGACAGACTGAGCAGTTCTTC
CASSLARQTEQFF
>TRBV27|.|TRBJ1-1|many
TGTGCCAGCAGTTTTGTGTCATCCGAGGGGAACACTGAAGCTTTCTTT
CASSFVSSEGNTEAFF
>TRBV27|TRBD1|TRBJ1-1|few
TGTGCCAGCAGTTTGATGGGACAGTCGAACACTGAAGCTTTCTTT
CASSLMGQSNTEAFF
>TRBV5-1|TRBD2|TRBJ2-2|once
TGCGCCAGCAGCAGCCCGGAGTCGAGATCTAGCGGCCGACGGGGGGAGCTGTTTTTT
CASSSPESRSSGRRGELFF
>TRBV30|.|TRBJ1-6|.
TGTGCCTGGAGTGAGACAGGACCAAATTCACCCCTCCACTTT
CAWSETGPNSPLHF